Following are 16 T cell receptor beta chains from one sample sequenced in a study of T cells in Graves' hyperthyroidism and ophthalmopathy. From RNA transcripts, TCR beta CDR3 regions were amplified. The TCR CDR3 was amplified in a first-round RT-PCR using the HTBI primer set. TCRdb reanalysed the multiplex PCR reads using MiXCR and keeps one entry per CDR3 protein. The sample yields around 500,000 distinct CDR3 sequences, about 15% seen once. The sequencing input was blood. The receptors derive from a middle-aged woman with Graves' hyperthyroidism.

This clonotype has at least ten counts. V and J are TRBV6-1 and TRBJ2-7; maybe TRBD1 (7 bases). V shed 0 bases and J shed 4 bases, with 10 bases lying between them. Germline CDR1 is MNHNS and CDR2 is SASEGT. CDR3 length: 14 residues. The chain's CDR3 is CASSEAAGQYEQYF. The CDR3 DNA reads as TGTGCCAGCAGTGAAGCGGCGGGACAGTACGAGCAGTACTTC.

The CDR3 reads CAISETVGGGQETQYF. CDR3 bases: TGTGCCATCAGTGAAACTGTCGGAGGTGGGCAAGAGACCCAGTACTTC. The J gene is TRBJ2-5, the V gene TRBV10-3; D possibly corresponds to TRBD2 (5 bases). The V gene's germline CDR1 is ENHRY and CDR2 SYGVKD. With 3 bases removed from V and 2 bases from J, the gap between germline ends came to 16 bases. The CDR3 extends over 16 amino acids.

V usage is TRBV29-1 and J usage is TRBJ2-1; D remains ambiguous. In germline, CDR1 is SQVTM, CDR2 ANQGSEA. With 4 bases removed from V and 0 bases from J, the gap between germline ends came to 10 bases. The CDR3 contains 14 residues. CDR3 coding DNA: TGCAGCGTTGCGGTTTTTAGCTCCTACAATGAGCAGTTCTTC. Translation gives CSVAVFSSYNEQFF.

The rearrangement uses TRBV27 and TRBJ1-1; 7 bases agree with TRBD1. The V gene end was trimmed by 2 bases and the J gene end by 1 base; junction bases not matched to a gene: 4. CDR1 and CDR2 from the germline V gene are MNHEY and SMNVEV (reference sequence). The CDR3 length is 15 residues. CDR3 nucleotide sequence: TGTGCCAGCAGTTTAAGGAGGGGGCGGAACACTGAAGCTTTCTTT. It translates to CASSLRRGRNTEAFF.

This clonotype appeared many times. V is TRBV5-5 and J is TRBJ1-5; D is uncertain. Germline CDR1 and CDR2: SGHKS and YYEKEE (reference sequence). The CDR3 sequence is 16 residues long. V dropped 0 bases and J dropped 0 bases, with 10 bases sitting between them. Here the CDR3 DNA reads TGTGCCAGCAGCTTGGGCAGCAGCTATAGCAATCAGCCCCAGCATTTT. Its protein is CASSLGSSYSNQPQHF.

This clonotype appeared many times. V usage is TRBV20-1 and J usage is TRBJ2-7; D possibly corresponds to TRBD1 (6 bases). The germline V and J ends were trimmed by 0 bases and 5 bases, with 14 bases remaining between them. Germline V lookup: CDR1 DFQATT, CDR2 SNEGSKA (reference sequence). This CDR3 is 14 amino acids long. CDR3 loop: CSARDQEGGHEQYF. The CDR3 DNA reads as TGCAGTGCTAGAGATCAAGAAGGGGGACACGAGCAGTACTTC.

This clonotype occurred a few times. A much bigger clone sits one base away, suggesting this may be a read error. The chain employs TRBV7-6 and TRBJ2-3; TRBD2 aligns across 10 bases. The trim removed 5 bases at V and 1 base at J, leaving 6 bases unmatched. CDR1 and CDR2 from the germline V gene are SGHVS and FNYEAQ. The CDR3 totals 16 residues. DNA of the CDR3: TGTGCCAGCAGCGTTACCGGGACTAGCGGCACAGATACGCAGTATTTT. It is translated as CASSVTGTSGTDTQYF.

Of note for this clonotype: A much more abundant neighbour one base away suggests this may be a read error. The chain uses TRBV20-1 and TRBJ2-7; the D is unclear. The V end lost 0 bases, the J end lost 6 bases, and 9 bases lay between the germline ends. This CDR3 spans 12 amino acids. CDR1 is DFQATT and CDR2 is SNEGSKA in the germline V gene (reference sequence). The CDR3 sequence is CSARDPASEQYF. Here the CDR3 DNA reads TGCAGTGCTAGAGATCCAGCGAGCGAGCAGTACTTC.

This clonotype was recorded many times. This chain connects TRBV28 to TRBJ1-5; D uncertain. This CDR3 has 16 amino acids. Deletions cut 5 bases from V and 0 bases from J, with 14 bases between. The germline gives CDR1 MDHEN, CDR2 SYDVKM. This CDR3 is CASSPAAIYSNQPQHF. In DNA form, the CDR3 reads TGTGCCAGCAGTCCCGCCGCTATCTATAGCAATCAGCCCCAGCATTTT. The full variable domain, completed using reference TRBV28 and TRBJ1-5, is DVKVTQSSRYLVKRTGEKVFLECVQDMDHENMFWYRQDPGLGLRLIYFSYDVKMKEKGDIPEGYSVSREKKERFSLILESASTNQTSMYLCASSPAAIYSNQPQHFGDGTRLSIL.

This clonotype was recorded a few times. The V call is TRBV20-1, the J call TRBJ1-5, with a possible D match to TRBD1 (5 bases). Germline CDR1 DFQATT, CDR2 SNEGSKA (reference sequence). V gave up 3 bases and J gave up 0 bases, with 9 bases separating them. The CDR3 loop spans 14 amino acids. The CDR3 bases are TGCAGTGCTAGCGGGACGGCTAGCAATCAGCCCCAGCATTTT. Protein: CSASGTASNQPQHF.

The V and J genes are TRBV7-8 and TRBJ2-1; D may be TRBD1 (6 bases). The CDR3 is 17 amino acids. Looked up from germline, CDR1 is SGHVS and CDR2 is FQNEAQ. Between the trimmed V and J ends, which lost 9 bases and 1 base, there was a span of 22 bases. DNA for the CDR3: TGTGCCAGTAGTGGTTCTCGACAGGTAGGTTCCTACAATGAGCAGTTCTTC. Translation: CASSGSRQVGSYNEQFF.

In this sample, this clonotype turned up many times. The rearrangement joins TRBV2 to TRBJ2-7; tentative D call: TRBD1 (6 bases). Germline V gives CDR1 SNHLY, CDR2 FYNNEI. This CDR3 region has 13 residues. Trimming took off 2 bases at V and 2 bases at J, with 7 bases between the two ends. The CDR3 loop is CASSEQGTYEQYF. The CDR3 DNA follows: TGTGCCAGCAGTGAACAGGGGACCTACGAGCAGTACTTC.

The rearrangement joins TRBV4-1 to TRBJ1-5; maybe TRBD1 (5 bases). This CDR3 region has 14 residues. V shed 4 bases and J shed 4 bases, with 11 bases lying between them. Germline assignment: CDR1 MGHRA and CDR2 YSYEKL. The CDR3 here is CASSPLGGNQPQHF. The DNA of the CDR3 is TGCGCCAGCAGCCCTTTGGGGGGGAATCAGCCCCAGCATTTT.

In this sample, this clonotype turned up many times. The gene calls are TRBV12-3 or TRBV12-4 and TRBJ2-2; no clear D gene. This CDR3 has 14 residues. The V gene lost 5 bases and the J gene lost 6 bases, with 13 bases spanning the gap. The CDR3 spells CASSPETVPGELFF. The CDR3 bases are TGTGCCAGCAGTCCCGAAACAGTTCCCGGGGAGCTGTTTTTT.

This chain uses TRBV29-1 with TRBJ2-3, with TRBD2 matching over 15 bases. V trimming: 0 bases; J trimming: 0 bases; junction bases outside the gene matches: 13. Germline CDR1 is SQVTM and CDR2 is ANQGSEA. There are 21 residues in the CDR3. CDR3 protein: CSVEDGRTGLAGGTSTDTQYF. For the CDR3, the DNA is TGCAGCGTTGAAGATGGGCGTACGGGACTAGCGGGAGGAACTAGCACAGATACGCAGTATTTT.

The table lists this clonotype with a count of one. This rearrangement joins TRBV5-5 to TRBJ2-7; 11 nucleotides line up with TRBD2. This CDR3 spans 20 amino acids. CDR1 SGHKS and CDR2 YYEKEE come from the germline V gene (reference sequence). Trimming at V came to 0 bases and at J to 4 bases, leaving 18 bases not matched to a gene. CDR3 bases: TGTGCCAGCAGCTTGGCCTGGGGGCTAGCGGGAGGTCTCGGGGGTTACGAGCAGTACTTC. Translated: CASSLAWGLAGGLGGYEQYF.